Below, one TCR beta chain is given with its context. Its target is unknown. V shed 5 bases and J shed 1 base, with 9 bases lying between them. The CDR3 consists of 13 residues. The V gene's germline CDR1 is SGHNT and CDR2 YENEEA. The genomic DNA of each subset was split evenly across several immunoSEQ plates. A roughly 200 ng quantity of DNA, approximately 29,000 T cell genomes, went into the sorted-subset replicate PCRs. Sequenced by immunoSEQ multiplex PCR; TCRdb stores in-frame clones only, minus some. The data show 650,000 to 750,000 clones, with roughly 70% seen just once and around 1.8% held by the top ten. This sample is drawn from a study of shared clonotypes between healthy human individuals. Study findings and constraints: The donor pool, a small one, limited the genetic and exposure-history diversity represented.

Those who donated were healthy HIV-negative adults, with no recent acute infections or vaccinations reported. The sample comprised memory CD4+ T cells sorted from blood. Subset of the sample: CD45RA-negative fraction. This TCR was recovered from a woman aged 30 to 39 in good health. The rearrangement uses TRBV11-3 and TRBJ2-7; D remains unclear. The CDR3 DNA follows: TGTGCCAGCAGCAGCCAAAATTCCTACGAGCAGTACTTC. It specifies CASSSQNSYEQYF.